This T cell receptor (beta chain) was found in a study of shared clonotypes between healthy human individuals. Germline V gives CDR1 WNHNN, CDR2 SYGVQD (reference sequence). There are 16 residues in the CDR3. Trimming removed 7 bases from V and 2 bases from J, with 20 bases in between. Produced via immunoSEQ multiplex PCR; TCRdb's table is partial and in-frame only. The repertoire consists of about 1 million clones, with about 75% occurring once and the leading ten covering approximately 1.5%. The TCR was taken from a man in his late teens or twenties in good health. The chain combines TRBV10-1 with TRBJ2-5; the D gene is possibly TRBD1 (7 bases). Sequenced material: memory CD4+ T cells sorted from blood. The subset here: CD45RA-negative fraction. Here the CDR3 reads CASNTDRRGLQETQYF. The CDR3, as DNA: TGCGCCAGCAATACGGACAGGAGGGGGCTACAAGAGACCCAGTACTTC.